This T cell receptor (beta chain) was profiled in a study of CD8 T cells in Susac syndrome. The multiple sclerosis controls were treatment-naive patients with relapsing-remitting disease that was stable or active. It was negative isolation that provided the CD8+ and CD4+ T cells, whereas TEMRA cells were enriched by FACS. Trimming cost V 7 bases and J 2 bases; bases outside gene matches: 9. The CDR3 length is 15 residues. Germline loops: CDR1 LNHDA, CDR2 SQIVND (reference sequence). Random hexamers were used to reverse transcribe 0.5 to 1 ug of RNA. The amplification used immunoSEQ multiplex PCR on TCR beta CDR3; it spanned 54 Vbeta and 13 Jbeta. A single record per CDR3 protein comes from TCRdb applying MiXCR to the immunoSEQ multiplex PCR reads. The sample lists 200,000 or so distinct CDR3 sequences; about 95% were seen once.

The clonotype comes from a human donor with multiple sclerosis. Sample: CD4+ T cells from PBMCs. The rearrangement uses TRBV19 and TRBJ1-2, with 8 bases that match TRBD1. The CDR3 nucleotides read TGTGCCAGTACCAGTCCCGGGACAGGCAACTATGGCTACACCTTC. It encodes CASTSPGTGNYGYTF.